This TCR beta chain was sequenced during a study of cytomegalovirus exposure and HLA in healthy donors. Study as a whole: Clustering assigned 70% to 85% of the roughly 370 genotyped donors to the Caucasian-associated ancestry cluster.

There were likely unrecorded immune exposures, though donors were nominally healthy when sampled. CDR3 length: 15 amino acids. V dropped 1 base and J dropped 0; count of bases not matched to a gene: 0. CDR1 is LGHNT and CDR2 is FRNRAP in the germline V gene. In the case of this clone: Its antigen is unidentified.

Both 60 Vbeta primers and 13 Jbeta primers went into the PCR. Clones were read by immunoSEQ multiplex PCR, and TCRdb kept only the in-frame ones, dropping some. The sample has 95,000 to 150,000 clones, 75% to 90% seen once; the top ten hold more than 0.2%. Study results and caveats: Associated with cytomegalovirus, according to the listing, were around 160 TCR beta chains. Later analysis suggested links between common viral pathogens and several top significant clusters.

This chain uses TRBV12-5 with TRBJ1-1; 9 nucleotides align to TRBD1. This TCR was sampled from a man in his forties or fifties in good health and CMV-seronegative. Sequenced input: PBMCs. For the CDR3, the DNA is TGTGCTAGTGGTTTGGGACAGGGGGTGAACACTGAAGCTTTCTTT. Translated: CASGLGQGVNTEAFF.